This T cell receptor beta chain was retrieved from a study of PD-1 blockade in mismatch repair-deficient tumors (dated 2017 in TCRdb). About the full investigation: Between late 2013 and 2016, the trial enrolled approximately 87 consecutive patients with around 11 types of mismatch repair-deficient cancer, all of whom had received prior treatment and were progressing. Tumor-associated T cell clones in the peripheral blood of patients responding to PD-1 blockade were tracked using deep sequencing of TCR CDR3 regions. The paper's findings and limits, for the study overall: After pembrolizumab, tumor-resident clones, which were often undetectable in blood before treatment, expanded rapidly and then contracted, generally ahead of radiologic responses.

Including the terminal cysteine and phenylalanine, the CDR3 comprises 14 residues. CDR3 DNA only is kept here, 42 bases in frame from base 1. Trimming accounts for 4 bases at V and 2 bases at J, while the number of junction bases matched to no gene is 5. The germline V gene (reference sequence) provides CDR1 MNHEY and CDR2 SMNVEV. Library preparation used the immunoSEQ multiplex PCR assay. Imported from immuneACCESS, the table was reduced by TCRdb to in-frame sequences with V and J called. These copies leave out some clones; in studies compared against another copy, an unresolved V gene accounts for under half, and the cause of the remainder is not known. The sample table contains approximately 25,000 clones; only one count was recorded for approximately 83% of them. The ten top clones hold roughly 21% of the sample. This specimen's time point label, interpreted: peripheral blood 12 weeks after first pembrolizumab dose. For each enrolled patient, mismatch repair deficiency was established using either polymerase chain reaction or immunohistochemistry. TCR sequencing was performed for a few patients who responded to pembrolizumab therapy. The phase II trial prospectively evaluated PD-1 blockade with pembrolizumab in advanced mismatch repair-deficient cancers, independent of tissue of origin. Peripheral blood T cell samples were gathered serially, both before PD-1 blockade started and at multiple time points afterward. Blood sampling times were reported as weeks after the first pembrolizumab dose.

This clone was picked up a small number of times. Its binding antigen is unknown. Per-base qualities were not stored, and no clone one base away is much larger. The sequenced sample was peripheral blood, obtained 12 weeks after starting pembrolizumab. The sequence was obtained from an adult with mismatch repair-deficient cancer. The sequence is built from TRBV27 and TRBJ2-7, with 7 central nucleotides matching TRBD1. The CDR3 has the sequence CASSSSTGTYEQYF. The sequenced DNA is TGTGCCAGCAGTTCCTCGACAGGGACCTACGAGCAGTACTTC.